This T cell receptor beta chain was sequenced for a study of cytomegalovirus exposure and HLA in healthy donors. Across the study: The same platform was used for the 90 to 150 validation repertoires as for the roughly 700 first-cohort repertoires, as reported in a later analysis.

Looked up from germline, CDR1 is SGHRS and CDR2 is YFSETQ. V gave up 0 bases and J gave up 7 bases; unmatched junction bases: 6. CDR3 length: 15 amino acids. In regard to this clone: Antigen: not known.

Study findings and constraints: First-cohort TCR clusters were later found to tend to co-occur in the roughly 130 validation repertoires. The classifier reportedly diagnosed cytomegalovirus status with high sensitivity and specificity.

TCRdb's copy holds only in-frame clones and misses some; the assay was immunoSEQ multiplex PCR. The profile shows approximately 260,000 clones, 80% to 90% of them singletons. The chain recombines TRBV5-1 with TRBJ1-5; TRBD1 agrees at 8 bases. The material sequenced was PBMCs. The receptor was isolated from a woman between 18 and 29 years old in good health and CMV-seronegative. CDR3 DNA: TGCGCCAGCAGCTTGGGGGACAGGCAAGGACAGCCCCAGCATTTT. This codes for CASSLGDRQGQPQHF. Full variable domain (missing parts from reference TRBV5-1 and TRBJ1-5): KAGVTQTPRYLIKTRGQQVTLSCSPISGHRSVSWYQQTPGQGLQFLFEYFSETQRNKGNFPGRFSGRQFSNSRSEMNVSTLELGDSALYLCASSLGDRQGQPQHFGDGTRLSIL.